The text below deals with one T cell receptor beta chain. The antigen is unknown. This entry comes from a study of PD-L1 blockade in urothelial cancer. Study-wide context: About nine tenths of the roughly 29 patients comprised males who had bladder-origin urothelial cancer. Analysis of the blood was performed 3 weeks (second dose) and 6 weeks after treatment start. Findings and caveats of the study: Clones that were tumor-associated expanded more in the blood of durable-benefit patients at 3 weeks.

The assay was immunoSEQ multiplex PCR, and TCRdb's table has in-frame clones only and misses some. The repertoire holds about 88,000 clones, with 90% as singletons. V lost 4 bases to trimming and J lost 2 bases, with 9 bases between them. Germline V lookup: CDR1 LNHDA, CDR2 SQIVND (reference sequence). CDR3 size: 14 residues. This TCR was sampled from a man aged 60 to 75 with urothelial cancer. The chain recombines TRBV19 with TRBJ1-5; D gene uncertain. The sequencing used PBMCs, collected around atezolizumab (anti-PD-L1) treatment. The CDR3 DNA follows: TGTGCCAGTAGTAGTTTTATTGGCAATCAGCCCCAGCATTTT. This encodes CASSSFIGNQPQHF.